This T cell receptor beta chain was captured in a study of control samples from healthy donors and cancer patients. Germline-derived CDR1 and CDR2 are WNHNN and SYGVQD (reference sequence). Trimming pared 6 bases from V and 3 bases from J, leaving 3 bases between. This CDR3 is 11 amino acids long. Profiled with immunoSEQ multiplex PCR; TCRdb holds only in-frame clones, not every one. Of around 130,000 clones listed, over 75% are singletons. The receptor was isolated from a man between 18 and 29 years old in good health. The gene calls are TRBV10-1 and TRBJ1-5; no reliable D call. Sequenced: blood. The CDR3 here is CASSDNQPQHF. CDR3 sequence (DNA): TGCGCCAGCAGCGACAATCAGCCCCAGCATTTT.